This TCR beta chain emerged from a study of cytotoxic CD8 clonotypes in ibrutinib-treated CLL. Across the study: Response sampling took place at median 12 months of treatment, range 6 to 36. Study-wide findings and caveats: The clonality rise at ibrutinib response reflected private clonotype expansion.

Depth targeted 1 in 200,000 to 1 in 1 million T cells, averaging approximately 10x coverage per clonotype. This table comes from immunoSEQ multiplex PCR, and its TCRdb copy is limited to in-frame clones, with some not included. This sample has some 150,000 clones; 77% occur once, and the top ten carry about 27%. Comment on this clone: Its cognate antigen is unknown.

The clonotype was recovered from a human donor with chronic lymphocytic leukemia. The material was PBMCs, obtained after 12 months of ibrutinib treatment.

The CDR3 coding sequence is TGTGCCAGCTCACCATTGGCCAACCCCTCCTACGAGCAGTACTTC. Its translation: CASSPLANPSYEQYF. This sequence joins TRBV18 and TRBJ2-7; unclear D gene. This CDR3 has 15 amino acids. V gave up 2 bases and J gave up 0 bases, with 11 bases separating them. Per the germline V gene, CDR1 is KGHSH and CDR2 is LQKENI. Together with reference TRBV18 and TRBJ2-7, the CDR3 gives the full variable domain: NAGVMQNPRHLVRRRGQEARLRCSPMKGHSHVYWYRQLPEEGLKFMVYLQKENIIDESGMPKERFSAEFPKEGPSILRIQQVVRGDSAAYFCASSPLANPSYEQYFGPGTRLTVT.